This TCR beta chain originates from a study of tumor-infiltrating lymphocytes in oesophageal squamous cell carcinoma (dated by TCRdb to the mid-2010s). This clonotype is considered medium-sized (0.01 to 0.1%). Its cognate antigen has yet to be identified. The germline gene is not matched at one end of the junction; a read error may be the cause. Libraries were built with PCR. TCRdb shows the sequencer as Illumina HiSeq 2000. TCRdb reprocessing: public reads trimmed at Q25 with fastp, clones called with MiXCR, in-frame beta chains kept. Every CDR3 protein is listed once, alongside the most common genes and DNA of its rows. Counted in this sample were tens of thousands of distinct CDR3 sequences; around 40% of them appeared once. The leading ten clones occupy approximately 22% of the sample. The clonotype originates from a male donor with esophageal squamous cell carcinoma. The sequenced sample consisted of esophageal tumor tissue.

The nucleotides are TGTGCTAGCAGCTTAGTAGGACAAGGGGAGCAGTTCTTC. Its product reads: CASSLVGQGEQFF. The rearrangement joined TRBV7-7 to TRBJ2-1, with a tentative D gene TRBD1 over 5 matching bases. The CDR3, cysteine through phenylalanine, is 13 amino acids long. Just CDR3 DNA is preserved here, 39 bases in frame from base 1. The germline V gene (reference sequence) specifies SSHAT as CDR1 and FNYEAQ as CDR2.